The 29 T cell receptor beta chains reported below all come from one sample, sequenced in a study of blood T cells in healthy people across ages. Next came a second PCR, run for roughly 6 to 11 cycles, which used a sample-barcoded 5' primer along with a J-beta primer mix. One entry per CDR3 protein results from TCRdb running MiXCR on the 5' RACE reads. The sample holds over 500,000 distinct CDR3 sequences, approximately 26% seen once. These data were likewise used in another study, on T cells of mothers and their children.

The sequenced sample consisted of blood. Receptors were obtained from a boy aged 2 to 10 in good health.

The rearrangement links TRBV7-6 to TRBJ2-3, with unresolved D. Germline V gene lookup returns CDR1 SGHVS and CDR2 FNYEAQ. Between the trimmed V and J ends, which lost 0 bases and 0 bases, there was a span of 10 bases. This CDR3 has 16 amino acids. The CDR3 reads CASSLAGGASTDTQYF. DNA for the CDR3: TGTGCCAGCAGCTTAGCGGGCGGAGCTAGCACAGATACGCAGTATTTT.

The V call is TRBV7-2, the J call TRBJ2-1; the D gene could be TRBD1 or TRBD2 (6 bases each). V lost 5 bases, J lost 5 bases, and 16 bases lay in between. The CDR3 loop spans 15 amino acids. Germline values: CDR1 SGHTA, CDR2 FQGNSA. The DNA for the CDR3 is TGTGCCAGCAGCCGTAGTGGGGGGCCCCACAATGAGCAGTTCTTC. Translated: CASSRSGGPHNEQFF. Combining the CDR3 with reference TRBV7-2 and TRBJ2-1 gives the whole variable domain GAGVSQSPSNKVTEKGKDVELRCDPISGHTALYWYRQSLGQGLEFLIYFQGNSAPDKSGLPSDRFSAERTGGSVSTLTIQRTQQEDSAVYLCASSRSGGPHNEQFFGPGTRLTVL.

CDR3 nucleotides: TGCGCCAGCAGCTTGGGTTCGACCTCTGGAAACACCATATATTTT. It yields the protein CASSLGSTSGNTIYF. V is TRBV5-1 and J is TRBJ1-3, with unresolved D. The CDR3 length is 15 residues. The germline V and J ends were trimmed by 0 bases and 0 bases, with 7 bases remaining between them. The germline V gene has CDR1 SGHRS and CDR2 YFSETQ.

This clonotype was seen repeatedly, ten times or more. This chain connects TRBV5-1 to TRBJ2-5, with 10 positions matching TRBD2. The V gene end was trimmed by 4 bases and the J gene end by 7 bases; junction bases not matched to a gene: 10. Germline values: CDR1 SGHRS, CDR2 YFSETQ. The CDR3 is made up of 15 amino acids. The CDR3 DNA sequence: TGCGCCAGCAGCCCCGTAGCGGGAGGAGATGGGACCCAGTACTTC. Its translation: CASSPVAGGDGTQYF.

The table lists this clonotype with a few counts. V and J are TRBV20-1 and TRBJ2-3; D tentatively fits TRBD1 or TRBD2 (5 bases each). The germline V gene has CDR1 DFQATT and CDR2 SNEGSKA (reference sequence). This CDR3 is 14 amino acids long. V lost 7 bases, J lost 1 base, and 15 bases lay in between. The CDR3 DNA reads TGCAGTGTTACCGGCCGAGGGGGCACAGATACGCAGTATTTT. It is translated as CSVTGRGGTDTQYF.

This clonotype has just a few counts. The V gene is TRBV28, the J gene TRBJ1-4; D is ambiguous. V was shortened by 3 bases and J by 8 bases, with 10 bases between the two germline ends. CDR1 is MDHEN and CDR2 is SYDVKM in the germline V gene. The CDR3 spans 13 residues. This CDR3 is CASSFGSGEKLFF. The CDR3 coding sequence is TGTGCCAGCAGTTTCGGGTCTGGCGAAAAACTGTTTTTT.

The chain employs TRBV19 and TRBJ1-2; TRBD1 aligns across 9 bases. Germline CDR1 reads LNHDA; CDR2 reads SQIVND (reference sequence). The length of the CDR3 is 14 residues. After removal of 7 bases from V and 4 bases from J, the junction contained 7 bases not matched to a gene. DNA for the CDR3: TGTGCCAGTACCACAGGGGGCATCGGCTATGGCTACACCTTC. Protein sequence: CASTTGGIGYGYTF.

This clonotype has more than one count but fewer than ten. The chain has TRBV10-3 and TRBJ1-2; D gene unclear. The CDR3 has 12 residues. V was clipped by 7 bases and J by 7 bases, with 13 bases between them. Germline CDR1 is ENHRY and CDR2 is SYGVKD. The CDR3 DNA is TGTGCCATCACGGAGGGCTCGGGTGGCTACACCTTC. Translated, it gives CAITEGSGGYTF.

Written as DNA, the CDR3 is TGTGCCAGCAGTTCCAGTGGGACGGAGCTTCTCTCTGGGGCCAACGTCCTGACTTTC. Encoded protein: CASSSSGTELLSGANVLTF. This rearrangement joins TRBV12-3 or TRBV12-4 to TRBJ2-6, with D tentatively TRBD1 or TRBD2 (5 bases each). V was cut by 4 bases and J by 0 bases, with 19 bases left in between. The CDR3 has 19 amino acids.

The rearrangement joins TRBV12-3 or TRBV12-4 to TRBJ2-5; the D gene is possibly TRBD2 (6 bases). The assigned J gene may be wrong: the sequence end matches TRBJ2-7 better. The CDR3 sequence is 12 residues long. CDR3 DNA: TGTGCCAGTGCACGGGAGTTGAACGAGCAGTACTTC. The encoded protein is CASARELNEQYF.

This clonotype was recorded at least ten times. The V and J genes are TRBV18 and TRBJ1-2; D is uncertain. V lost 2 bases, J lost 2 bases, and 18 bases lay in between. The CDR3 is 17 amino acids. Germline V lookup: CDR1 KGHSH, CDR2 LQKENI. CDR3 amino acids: CASSPWPPGLENYGYTF. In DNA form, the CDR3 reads TGTGCCAGCTCACCATGGCCGCCCGGGTTAGAGAACTATGGCTACACCTTC. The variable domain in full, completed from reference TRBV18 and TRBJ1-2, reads NAGVMQNPRHLVRRRGQEARLRCSPMKGHSHVYWYRQLPEEGLKFMVYLQKENIIDESGMPKERFSAEFPKEGPSILRIQQVVRGDSAAYFCASSPWPPGLENYGYTFGSGTRLTVV.

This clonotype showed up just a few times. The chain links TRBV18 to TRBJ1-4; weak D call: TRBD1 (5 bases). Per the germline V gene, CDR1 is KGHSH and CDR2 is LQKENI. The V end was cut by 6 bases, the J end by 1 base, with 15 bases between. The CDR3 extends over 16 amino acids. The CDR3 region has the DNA TGTGCCAGCTCGCAAGGGGTCGACAGAACTAATGAAAAACTGTTTTTT. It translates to CASSQGVDRTNEKLFF.

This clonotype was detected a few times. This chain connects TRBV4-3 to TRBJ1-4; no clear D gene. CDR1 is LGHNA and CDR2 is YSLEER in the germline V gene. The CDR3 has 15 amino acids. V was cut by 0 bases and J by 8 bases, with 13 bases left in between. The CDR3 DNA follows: TGCGCCAGCAGCCAAGAATGGATGGCAGAGGAAAAACTGTTTTTT. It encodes CASSQEWMAEEKLFF.

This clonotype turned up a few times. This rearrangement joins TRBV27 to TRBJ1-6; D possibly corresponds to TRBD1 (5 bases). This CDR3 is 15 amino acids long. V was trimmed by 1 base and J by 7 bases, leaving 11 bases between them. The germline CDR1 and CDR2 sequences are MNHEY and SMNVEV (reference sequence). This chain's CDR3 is CASSLYPQGNSPLHF. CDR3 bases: TGTGCCAGCAGTTTATACCCTCAGGGAAATTCACCCCTCCACTTT.

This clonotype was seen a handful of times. The CDR3 region is CSASPIGGELFF. The CDR3 DNA follows: TGCAGTGCTAGCCCCATAGGGGGGGAGCTGTTTTTT. The chain couples TRBV20-1 to TRBJ2-2; D uncertain. Germline CDR1 reads DFQATT; CDR2 reads SNEGSKA (reference sequence). The length of the CDR3 is 12 residues. With 3 bases removed from V and 8 bases from J, the gap between germline ends came to 10 bases.

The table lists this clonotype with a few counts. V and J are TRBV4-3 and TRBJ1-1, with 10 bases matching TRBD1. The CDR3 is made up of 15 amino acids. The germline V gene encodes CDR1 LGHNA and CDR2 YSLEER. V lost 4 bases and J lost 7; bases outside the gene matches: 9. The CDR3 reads CASSLTPTGGVEAFF. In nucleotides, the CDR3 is TGCGCCAGCAGCCTAACACCGACAGGGGGCGTTGAAGCTTTCTTT.

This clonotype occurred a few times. CDR3 in DNA: TGTGCCAGCAGCCAACAGGAAAAACTGTTTTTT. Its translation is CASSQQEKLFF. J is TRBJ1-4 and V is TRBV14; D gene unclear. This CDR3 spans 11 amino acids. Germline assignment: CDR1 SGHDN and CDR2 FVKESK. The V gene lost 2 bases and the J gene lost 8 bases, with 3 bases spanning the gap.

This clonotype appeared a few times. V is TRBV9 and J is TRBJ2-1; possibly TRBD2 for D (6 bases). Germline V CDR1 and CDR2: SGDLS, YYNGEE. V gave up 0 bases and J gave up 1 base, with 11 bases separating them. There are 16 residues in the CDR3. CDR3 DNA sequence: TGTGCCAGCAGCGTAGATCTCGGGAGTTCCTACAATGAGCAGTTCTTC. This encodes CASSVDLGSSYNEQFF.

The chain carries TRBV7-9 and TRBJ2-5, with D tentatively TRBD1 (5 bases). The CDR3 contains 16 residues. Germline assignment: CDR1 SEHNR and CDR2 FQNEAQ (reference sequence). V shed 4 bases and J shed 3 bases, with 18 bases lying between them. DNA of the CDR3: TGTGCCAGCAGCTCTCTTTTCAGGGAAAATGAAGAGACCCAGTACTTC. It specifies CASSSLFRENEETQYF.

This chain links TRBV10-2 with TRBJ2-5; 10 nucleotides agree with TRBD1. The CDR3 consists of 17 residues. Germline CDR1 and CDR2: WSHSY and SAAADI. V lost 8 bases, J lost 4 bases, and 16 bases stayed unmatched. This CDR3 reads CASPRWSRDRGGETQYF. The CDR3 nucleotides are TGCGCCAGCCCGAGGTGGAGCCGGGACAGGGGTGGAGAGACCCAGTACTTC.

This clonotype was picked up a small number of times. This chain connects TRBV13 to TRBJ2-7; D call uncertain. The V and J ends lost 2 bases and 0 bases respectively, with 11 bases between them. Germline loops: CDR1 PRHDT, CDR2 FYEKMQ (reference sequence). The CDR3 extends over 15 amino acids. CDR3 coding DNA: TGTGCCAGCAGCTTATCCAGGTCGAGCTCCTACGAGCAGTACTTC. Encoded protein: CASSLSRSSSYEQYF.

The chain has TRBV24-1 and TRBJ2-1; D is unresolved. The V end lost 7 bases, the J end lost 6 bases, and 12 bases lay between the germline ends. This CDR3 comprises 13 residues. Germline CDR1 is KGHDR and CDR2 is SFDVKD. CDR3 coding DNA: TGTGCCACCAGGTCCCCAGATTCCAATGAGCAGTTCTTC. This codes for CATRSPDSNEQFF.

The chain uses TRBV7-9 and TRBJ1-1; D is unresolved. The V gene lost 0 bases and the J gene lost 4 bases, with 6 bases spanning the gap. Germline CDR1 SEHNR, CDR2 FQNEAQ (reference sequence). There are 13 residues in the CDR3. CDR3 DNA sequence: TGTGCCAGCAGCTTAGCACACCCCACTGAAGCTTTCTTT. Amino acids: CASSLAHPTEAFF.

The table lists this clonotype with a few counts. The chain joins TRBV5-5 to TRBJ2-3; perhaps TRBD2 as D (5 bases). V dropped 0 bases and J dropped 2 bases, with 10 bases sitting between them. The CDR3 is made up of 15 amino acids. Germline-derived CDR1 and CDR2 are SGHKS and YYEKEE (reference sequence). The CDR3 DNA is TGTGCCAGCAGCTTGGGTCCCGGGGACACAGATACGCAGTATTTT. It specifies CASSLGPGDTDTQYF.

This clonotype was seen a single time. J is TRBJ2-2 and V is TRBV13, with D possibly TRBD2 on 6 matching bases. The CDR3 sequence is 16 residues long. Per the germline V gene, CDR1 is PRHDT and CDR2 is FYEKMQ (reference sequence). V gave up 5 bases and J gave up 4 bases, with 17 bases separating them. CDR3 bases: TGTGCCAGCAGCCCCGGGGGTGGCTCAGGCACCGGGGAGCTGTTTTTT. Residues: CASSPGGGSGTGELFF.

The CDR3 region has the DNA TGCAGTGCTAGTAGCCGTGAAGGGGGCGGAGTAGAGACCCAGTACTTC. Protein sequence: CSASSREGGGVETQYF. The V and J genes are TRBV20-1 and TRBJ2-5, with 7 bases fitting TRBD1. J lost 4 bases, V lost 3 bases, and 14 bases had no gene match. From germline, CDR1 is DFQATT and CDR2 SNEGSKA (reference sequence). The CDR3 sequence is 16 residues long.

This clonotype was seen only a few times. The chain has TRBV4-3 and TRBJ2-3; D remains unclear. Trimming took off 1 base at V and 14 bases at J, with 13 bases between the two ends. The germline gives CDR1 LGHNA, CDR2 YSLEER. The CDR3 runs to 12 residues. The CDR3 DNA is TGCGCCAGCAGCCAAGGCCTCCAGCCCCCGTATTTT. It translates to CASSQGLQPPYF.

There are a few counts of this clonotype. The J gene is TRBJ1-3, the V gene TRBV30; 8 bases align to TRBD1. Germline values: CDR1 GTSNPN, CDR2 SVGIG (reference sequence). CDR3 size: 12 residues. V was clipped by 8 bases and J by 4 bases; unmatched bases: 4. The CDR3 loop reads CARGQAGNTIYF. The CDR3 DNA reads TGTGCCCGGGGACAGGCGGGAAACACCATATATTTT.

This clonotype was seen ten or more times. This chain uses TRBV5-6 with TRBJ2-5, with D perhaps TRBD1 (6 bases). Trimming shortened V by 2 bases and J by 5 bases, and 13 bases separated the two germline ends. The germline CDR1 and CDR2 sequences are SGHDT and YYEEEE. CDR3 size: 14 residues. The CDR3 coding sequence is TGTGCCAGCAGCTTCGGCAGGGGTTACGAGACCCAGTACTTC. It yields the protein CASSFGRGYETQYF.